This T cell receptor beta chain is from a study of blood T cell repertoires in COVID-19. Looking at the study overall: Spain, Italy and the United States supplied samples that represented acute and convalescent COVID-19. Nucleic acid was either cDNA or gDNA, and it came from T cells, B-cell-depleted T cells, or PBMCs.

The ends were cut back, 0 bases at V and 4 bases at J, with 12 bases in the middle. CDR1 is SNHLY and CDR2 is FYNNEI in the germline V gene. CDR3 size: 15 residues. In the original analysis: Estimation of nucleated cell counts relied on the amplification of reference gene primers. Profiling relied on immunoSEQ multiplex PCR, and the TCRdb table lists in-frame clones only, not all of them. V and J calls plus clone size are reproduced from that table; the DNA served to infer D and trimming. The sample yields some 100,000 clones, 84% seen once. The sample taken for sequencing was peripheral blood. The V and J genes are TRBV2 and TRBJ1-2; D is uncertain. This clonotype was sampled from a woman between 45 and 60 years old with acute or convalescent COVID-19. CDR3 bases: TGTGCCAGCAGTGAAGCAGCGGGCCGGGGCTATGGCTACACCTTC. Its translation: CASSEAAGRGYGYTF.